This T cell receptor (beta chain) comes out of a study of blood T cell repertoires in COVID-19. Study in general: PBMCs, B-cell-depleted T cells, or T cells provided the cDNA or gDNA that made up the material.

Original data processing: Estimation of nucleated cell counts relied on the amplification of reference gene primers. TCRdb keeps only in-frame clones here, not all; method: immunoSEQ multiplex PCR. V and J calls and clone size are as listed in that table; D and trimming were resolved from the DNA. The repertoire consists of about 330,000 clones, with more than 70% occurring once and the leading ten covering about 1.2%. The V end was cut by 3 bases, the J end by 7 bases, with 13 bases between. The CDR3 covers 13 residues. Germline CDR1 is DFQATT and CDR2 is SNEGSKA (reference sequence). The TCR sequence derives from a woman in her forties or fifties with acute or convalescent COVID-19. V is TRBV20-1 and J is TRBJ2-1; weak D call: TRBD2 (5 bases). Sequencing was performed on peripheral blood. CDR3 in amino acids: CSASTGFGNEQFF. The CDR3 DNA is TGCAGTGCTAGTACGGGGTTCGGGAATGAGCAGTTCTTC.